This T cell receptor (beta chain) was retrieved from a study of T cell responses to AZD1222 COVID-19 vaccine. Broader study findings: Clonal diversity was possibly underestimated; the donors were predominantly white British and more often female. Repertoire sampling happened only post peak T cell response.

As to this clone: The antigen remains unidentified.

This table comes from immunoSEQ multiplex PCR, and its TCRdb copy is limited to in-frame clones, with some not included. Found here are some 150,000 clones, 88% of them singletons; the top ten hold approximately 16%. The V and J ends lost 2 bases and 2 bases, in that order; junction bases with no gene match: 2. CDR1 is MNHNY and CDR2 is SVGAGI in the germline V gene (reference sequence). CDR3 length equals 14 residues. This TCR derives from an adult in good health. V usage is TRBV6-6 and J usage is TRBJ2-7; 8 bases match TRBD1. The sample was peripheral blood, taken on day 0 of AZD1222 vaccination. CDR3 nucleotides: TGTGCCAGCAGTTACCAGGGGGCCCCCTACGAGCAGTACTTC. Protein sequence: CASSYQGAPYEQYF.